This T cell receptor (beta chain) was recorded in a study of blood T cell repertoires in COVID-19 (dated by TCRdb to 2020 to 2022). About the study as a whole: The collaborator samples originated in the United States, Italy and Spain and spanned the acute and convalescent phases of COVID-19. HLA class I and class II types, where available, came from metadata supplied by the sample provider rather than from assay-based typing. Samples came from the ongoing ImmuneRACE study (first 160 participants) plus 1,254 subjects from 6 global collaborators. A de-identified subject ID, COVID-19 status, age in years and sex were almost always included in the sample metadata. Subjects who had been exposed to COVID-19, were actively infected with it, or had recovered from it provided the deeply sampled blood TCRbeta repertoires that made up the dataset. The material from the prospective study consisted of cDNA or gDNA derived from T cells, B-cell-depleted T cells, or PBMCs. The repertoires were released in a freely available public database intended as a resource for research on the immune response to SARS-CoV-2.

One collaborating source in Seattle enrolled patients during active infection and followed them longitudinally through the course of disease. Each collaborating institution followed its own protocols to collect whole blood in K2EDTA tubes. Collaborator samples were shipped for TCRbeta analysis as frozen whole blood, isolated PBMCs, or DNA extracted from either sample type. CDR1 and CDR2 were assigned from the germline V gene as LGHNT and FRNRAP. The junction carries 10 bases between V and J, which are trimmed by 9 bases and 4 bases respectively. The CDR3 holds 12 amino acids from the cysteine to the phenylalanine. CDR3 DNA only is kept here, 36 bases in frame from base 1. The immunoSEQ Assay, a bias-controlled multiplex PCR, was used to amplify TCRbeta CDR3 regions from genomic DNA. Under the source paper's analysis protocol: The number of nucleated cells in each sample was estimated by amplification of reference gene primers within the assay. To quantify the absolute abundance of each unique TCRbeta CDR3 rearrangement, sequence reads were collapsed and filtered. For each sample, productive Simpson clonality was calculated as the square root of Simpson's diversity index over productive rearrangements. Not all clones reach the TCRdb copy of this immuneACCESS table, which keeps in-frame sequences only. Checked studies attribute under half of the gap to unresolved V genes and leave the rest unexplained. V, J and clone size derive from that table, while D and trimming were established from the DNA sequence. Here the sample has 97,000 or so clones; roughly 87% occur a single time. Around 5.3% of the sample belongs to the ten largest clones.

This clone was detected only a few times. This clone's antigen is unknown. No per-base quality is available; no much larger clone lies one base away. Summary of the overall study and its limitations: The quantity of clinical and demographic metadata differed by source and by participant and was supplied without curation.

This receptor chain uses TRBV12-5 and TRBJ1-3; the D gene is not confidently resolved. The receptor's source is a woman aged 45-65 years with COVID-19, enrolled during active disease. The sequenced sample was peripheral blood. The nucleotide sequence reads TGTGCTAGCTCGTATTCGGGAAACACCATATATTTT. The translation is CASSYSGNTIYF.